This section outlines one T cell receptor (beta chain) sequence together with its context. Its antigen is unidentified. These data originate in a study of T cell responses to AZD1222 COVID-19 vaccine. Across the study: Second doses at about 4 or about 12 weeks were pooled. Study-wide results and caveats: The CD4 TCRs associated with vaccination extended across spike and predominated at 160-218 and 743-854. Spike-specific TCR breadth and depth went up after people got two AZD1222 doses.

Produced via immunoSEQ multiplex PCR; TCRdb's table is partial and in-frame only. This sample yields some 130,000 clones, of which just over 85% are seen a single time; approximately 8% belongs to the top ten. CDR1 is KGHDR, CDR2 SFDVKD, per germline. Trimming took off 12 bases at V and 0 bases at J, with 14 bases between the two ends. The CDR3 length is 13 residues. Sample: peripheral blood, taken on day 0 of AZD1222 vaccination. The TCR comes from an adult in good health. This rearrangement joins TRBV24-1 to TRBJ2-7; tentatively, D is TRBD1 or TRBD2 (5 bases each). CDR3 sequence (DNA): TGTGCCCCCCCGGGACGTAGCTCCTACGAGCAGTACTTC. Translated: CAPPGRSSYEQYF.